Below, one T cell receptor beta chain is given with its context. These data belong to a study of T cell changes during pregnancy in multiple sclerosis. Looked up from germline, CDR1 is SGHNT and CDR2 is YYREEE (reference sequence). CDR3 length equals 16 residues. Trimming cost V 5 bases and J 5 bases; bases outside gene matches: 6. Libraries were prepared by immunoSEQ multiplex PCR; TCRdb keeps only in-frame clonotypes and omits some of them. The sample lists more than 70,000 clones; approximately 90% were seen once. The receptor comes from a female donor with multiple sclerosis, enrolled in a pregnancy study. The J gene is TRBJ2-2, the V gene TRBV5-4; 13 bases match TRBD2. The sample consisted of peripheral blood, taken before pregnancy. CDR3 region: CASSYGLAGATGELFF. DNA for the CDR3: TGTGCCAGCAGTTATGGACTAGCGGGAGCTACCGGGGAGCTGTTTTTT.